This entry concerns a single T cell receptor (beta chain). As yet, its antigen is unknown. This sample was included in a study of molecular identifiers for immune sequencing clone quantification. Overall study context: Replicates partitioned RNA from about 20,000 or 100,000 naive CD8 cells into five parts, sequencing four.

The germline V gene has CDR1 SQVTM and CDR2 ANQGSEA. This CDR3 is built from 16 residues. The V end was cut by 0 bases, the J end by 3 bases, with 15 bases between. Study results and caveats: Identical TCR molecules can share a barcode, and this sharing could underestimate highly expanded clone sizes.

TCRdb passed the PCR reads through MiXCR, listing each CDR3 protein once. The top ten clones hold 0.7% to 0.95% of a sample with hundreds of thousands of distinct CDR3 sequences, 25% of them seen once. This sequence joins TRBV29-1 and TRBJ2-1; TRBD2 is a possible D gene (5 bases). The source material was naive CD8+ T cells from blood, with Jurkat cell RNA spiked in. Subset defined: FACS-sorted CD8+CD4-CCR7+CD45RA+ naive T cells. This clonotype was sampled from a human donor in good health. Some libraries in this study had Jurkat cell RNA spiked in. The CDR3, as DNA: TGCAGCGTTGAAGAGGAAGGCGACGGGGACTACAATGAGCAGTTCTTC. Its translation is CSVEEEGDGDYNEQFF.